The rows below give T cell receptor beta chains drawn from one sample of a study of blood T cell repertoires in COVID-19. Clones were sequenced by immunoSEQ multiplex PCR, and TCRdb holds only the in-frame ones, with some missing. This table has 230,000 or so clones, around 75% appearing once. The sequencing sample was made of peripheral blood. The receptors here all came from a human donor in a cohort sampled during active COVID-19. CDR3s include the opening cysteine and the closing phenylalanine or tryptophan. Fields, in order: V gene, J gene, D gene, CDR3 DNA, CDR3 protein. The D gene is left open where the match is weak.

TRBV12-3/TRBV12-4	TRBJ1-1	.	TGTGCCAGCAGTTTAATTTGGGACTCTGAAGCTTTCTTT	CASSLIWDSEAFF
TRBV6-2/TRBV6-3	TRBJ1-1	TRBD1	TGTGCCAGCAGTCGCTACCAGGGGGCTGAAGCTTTCTTT	CASSRYQGAEAFF
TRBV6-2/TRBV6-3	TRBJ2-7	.	TGTGCCAGCAGTCCCGTGGGGCGAGGTAGGAACGAGCAGTACTTC	CASSPVGRGRNEQYF
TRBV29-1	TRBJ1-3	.	TGCAGCGTTGGATGGAGGAACACCATATATTTT	CSVGWRNTIYF
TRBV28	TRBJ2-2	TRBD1	TGTGCCAGCAGCTGGGGACAGGGTAACACCGGGGAGCTGTTTTTT	CASSWGQGNTGELFF
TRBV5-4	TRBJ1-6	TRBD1	TGTGCCAGCAGCTTGAAGACAGGGGGGAATTCACCCCTCCACTTT	CASSLKTGGNSPLHF
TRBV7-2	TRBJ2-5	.	TGTGCCAGCAGCTCAGTATCTTGGGGCCTCCAAGAGACCCAGTACTTC	CASSSVSWGLQETQYF
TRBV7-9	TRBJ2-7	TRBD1	TGTGCCAGCAGCTTAGAGGACAGGGGTAACGAGCAGTACTTC	CASSLEDRGNEQYF
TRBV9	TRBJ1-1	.	TGTGCCAGCAGCGTAGAATCGACAGCTAGTAACACTGAAGCTTTCTTT	CASSVESTASNTEAFF
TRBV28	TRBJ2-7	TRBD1	TGTGCCAGCAGTTACAGGGGTATGGCCGAGCAGTACTTC	CASSYRGMAEQYF
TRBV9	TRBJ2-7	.	TGTGCCAGCAGCTTTGGGACATTC	CASSFGTF
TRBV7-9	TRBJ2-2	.	TGTGCCAGCAGCCCGCAGGGAGGGAACACCGGGGAGCTGTTTTTT	CASSPQGGNTGELFF
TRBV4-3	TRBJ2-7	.	TGCGCCAGCAGCCCCCAAGCAGGCGCAGGGGACCCCTACGAGCAGTACTTC	CASSPQAGAGDPYEQYF